This T cell receptor (beta chain) was sequenced in a study of control samples from healthy donors and cancer patients. Some clones are missing from TCRdb's copy, which holds only in-frame ones; the method was immunoSEQ multiplex PCR. The sample has about 110,000 clones, around 89% seen once. What was sequenced was blood. The TCR sequence derives from a woman aged 50 to 65 in good health.

For the CDR3, the DNA is TGTGCCAGCAGCTTCCGGGCGGAACTGTTTTTT. Amino acids: CASSFRAELFF. The chain combines TRBV13 with TRBJ1-4; D is unclear. The CDR3 extends over 11 amino acids. CDR1 is PRHDT and CDR2 is FYEKMQ in the germline V gene (reference sequence). V dropped 3 bases and J dropped 12 bases, with 8 bases sitting between them.